This is a list of T cell receptor beta chains from one sample in a study of CD4+ T cells in melanoma. The data were produced by immunoSEQ multiplex PCR, yet TCRdb's version contains in-frame clones alone and is incomplete. The sample contains about 7,100 clones, roughly half of which appear only once. The sample consisted of cells from a culture (not recorded whether cultured in vitro). Every receptor here comes from a human donor with melanoma. The conserved cysteine and the conserved F or W are not part of the CDR3 here. Only part of the rows carry a size: once, few, many, or a class if the clone is expanded.

J: TRBJ2-7; length: 12; V: TRBV7-2; size: .; CDR3: ASSSRQGAKEQY
J: TRBJ2-5; length: 14; V: TRBV4-2; size: .; CDR3: ASSHASGETGETQY
J: TRBJ2-1; length: 18; V: TRBV5-1; size: .; CDR3: ASSGPTWTSGGARLNEQF
J: TRBJ2-2; length: 16; V: TRBV5-1; size: .; CDR3: ASSLAMGTGLTTGELF
J: TRBJ1-1; length: 14; V: TRBV5-7; size: .; CDR3: ASSLNRETCGTEAF
J: TRBJ2-3; length: 12; V: TRBV2; size: .; CDR3: ASNSGGVTDTQY
J: TRBJ1-5; length: 14; V: TRBV19; size: .; CDR3: ASSHPLERTDQPQH
J: TRBJ2-1; length: 13; V: TRBV5-1; size: .; CDR3: ASSIKQGDYNEQF
J: TRBJ2-4; length: 11; V: TRBV10-1; size: .; CDR3: ASSRDRENIQY
J: TRBJ2-2; length: 12; V: TRBV29-1; size: .; CDR3: SARPSADTGELF
J: TRBJ2-7; length: 12; V: TRBV5-1; size: few; CDR3: ASSFQGVDLQQY
J: TRBJ2-7; length: 11; V: TRBV10-1; size: .; CDR3: ASSERITYEQY
J: TRBJ1-1; length: 11; V: TRBV30; size: .; CDR3: AWSVVSKSEAF
J: TRBJ1-1; length: 10; V: TRBV29-1; size: few; CDR3: SVGGGSTEAF
J: TRBJ2-5; length: 12; V: TRBV29-1; size: .; CDR3: SVVRDRRQETQY
J: TRBJ2-5; length: 13; V: TRBV2; size: .; CDR3: ASRKGLAGVETQY
J: TRBJ2-7; length: 12; V: TRBV5-1; size: .; CDR3: ASSDGTGPYEQY
J: TRBJ1-4; length: 13; V: TRBV4-1; size: .; CDR3: ASSQEKRTREKLF
J: TRBJ1-2; length: 10; V: TRBV30; size: .; CDR3: AGTGTGSGYT
J: TRBJ2-1; length: 13; V: TRBV5-1; size: .; CDR3: ASSLDRGGVNEQF
J: TRBJ2-2; length: 13; V: TRBV9; size: .; CDR3: ASSVGGPGTGELF
J: TRBJ1-2; length: 11; V: TRBV2; size: .; CDR3: ASSVTRADGYT
J: TRBJ1-1; length: 11; V: TRBV29-1; size: .; CDR3: SVEATEFTEAF
J: TRBJ1-4; length: 12; V: TRBV6-1; size: few; CDR3: ASSARGYNEKLF
J: TRBJ1-3; length: 11; V: TRBV6-1; size: .; CDR3: ASSDNRGNTIY
J: TRBJ1-1; length: 11; V: TRBV6-5; size: few; CDR3: ASSEAGGTEAF
J: TRBJ2-3; length: 12; V: TRBV27; size: few; CDR3: ASSLAGVGDTQY
J: TRBJ1-1; length: 10; V: TRBV30; size: few; CDR3: AWSSERQKAF
J: TRBJ1-2; length: 9; V: TRBV29-1; size: few; CDR3: SVVSGTAST
J: TRBJ1-2; length: 12; V: TRBV5-4; size: .; CDR3: ASSFQGANYGYT
J: TRBJ2-7; length: 12; V: TRBV6-1; size: .; CDR3: ASSQTAYSYEQY
J: TRBJ2-2; length: 13; V: TRBV19; size: .; CDR3: ASSTSGTGRPELF
J: TRBJ2-3; length: 12; V: TRBV27; size: .; CDR3: ASRLQGAGDTQY
J: TRBJ1-5; length: 12; V: TRBV7-9; size: .; CDR3: ASSPQGTNQPQH
J: TRBJ1-1; length: 15; V: TRBV4-2; size: .; CDR3: ASSQDSHLGLNTEAF
J: TRBJ1-2; length: 13; V: TRBV6-1; size: .; CDR3: ASSEGPGRISGYT
J: TRBJ2-7; length: 14; V: TRBV5-1; size: once; CDR3: ASRNSIDSGLYEQY
J: TRBJ2-7; length: 11; V: TRBV7-8; size: .; CDR3: ASSLAEGAEQY
J: TRBJ2-6; length: 16; V: TRBV18; size: once; CDR3: ASSPVAGRSAGANVLT
J: TRBJ2-3; length: 13; V: TRBV6-5; size: .; CDR3: ASSYSAGGQDTQY
J: TRBJ2-7; length: 13; V: TRBV10-1; size: few; CDR3: ASLSGSPGLYEQY
J: TRBJ2-2; length: 13; V: TRBV10-1; size: few; CDR3: ASQNSRTNTGELF
J: TRBJ1-2; length: 12; V: TRBV5-1; size: .; CDR3: ASSLGDRAGGYT
J: TRBJ2-1; length: 10; V: TRBV7-9; size: .; CDR3: ASVPTRDEQF
J: TRBJ2-3; length: 14; V: TRBV7-3; size: .; CDR3: ASSRTTGLGTDTQY
J: TRBJ1-4; length: 14; V: TRBV5-5; size: .; CDR3: ASSFGSGDGGEKLF
J: TRBJ2-7; length: 11; V: TRBV2; size: .; CDR3: ASLRGGTYEQY
J: TRBJ1-1; length: 11; V: TRBV7-3; size: few; CDR3: ASSLGPHTEAF
J: TRBJ2-5; length: 13; V: TRBV15; size: .; CDR3: ATSRDLADPRSQY
J: TRBJ1-2; length: 14; V: TRBV5-5; size: .; CDR3: ASSLAWGERDYGYT
J: TRBJ1-2; length: 12; V: TRBV11-1; size: .; CDR3: ASSGPGGASGYT
J: TRBJ1-5; length: 11; V: TRBV30; size: .; CDR3: AWSPQGGQPQH
J: TRBJ2-1; length: 14; V: TRBV7-9; size: .; CDR3: ASSSATSLSYNEQF
J: TRBJ1-2; length: 15; V: TRBV15; size: .; CDR3: ATSSLNLGRENYGYT
J: TRBJ2-7; length: 12; V: TRBV11-1; size: .; CDR3: ASSSLPGPYEQY